This T cell receptor beta chain was found in a study of blood T cell repertoires in COVID-19. About the research overall: COVID-19 samples from acute and convalescent phases originated in the United States, Italy and Spain. T cells, B-cell-depleted T cells, or PBMCs supplied cDNA or gDNA.

There are 15 residues in the CDR3. Germline V CDR1 and CDR2: LNHDA, SQIVND (reference sequence). Between the trimmed V and J ends, which lost 4 bases and 4 bases, there was a span of 14 bases. Some clones are missing from TCRdb's copy, which holds only in-frame ones; the method was immunoSEQ multiplex PCR. The data show around 200,000 clones, with approximately 78% seen just once and more than 9% held by the top ten. The J gene is TRBJ1-3, the V gene TRBV19; perhaps TRBD1 as D (6 bases). The TCR sequence derives from a woman over 75 with acute or convalescent COVID-19. Sequenced material: peripheral blood. The CDR3 DNA is TGTGCCAGTAGTACGCTAGGGACACCCGGAAACACCATATATTTT. Its translation is CASSTLGTPGNTIYF.